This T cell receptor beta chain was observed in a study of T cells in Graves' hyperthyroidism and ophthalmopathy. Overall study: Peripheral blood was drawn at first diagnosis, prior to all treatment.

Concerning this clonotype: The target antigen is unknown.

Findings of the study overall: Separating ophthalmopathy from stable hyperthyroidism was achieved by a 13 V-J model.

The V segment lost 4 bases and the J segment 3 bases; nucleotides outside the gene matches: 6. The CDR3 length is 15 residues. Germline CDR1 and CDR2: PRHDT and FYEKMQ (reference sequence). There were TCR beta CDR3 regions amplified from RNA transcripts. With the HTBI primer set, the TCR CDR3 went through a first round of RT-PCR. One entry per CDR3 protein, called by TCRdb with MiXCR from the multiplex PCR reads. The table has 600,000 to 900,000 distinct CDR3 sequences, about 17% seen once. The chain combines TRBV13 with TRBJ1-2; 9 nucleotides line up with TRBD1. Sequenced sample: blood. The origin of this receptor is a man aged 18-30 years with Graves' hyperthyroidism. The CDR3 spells CASSWGQGNDYGYTF. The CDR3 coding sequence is TGTGCCAGCAGCTGGGGACAGGGAAATGACTATGGCTACACCTTC.